The 2 T cell receptor beta chains in this list originate from one sample, sequenced in a study of cytomegalovirus exposure and HLA in healthy donors. PCR used 60 Vbeta primers and 13 Jbeta primers. Only in-frame clones appear in the TCRdb table, and some are missing; sequencing was by immunoSEQ multiplex PCR. The data hold some 190,000 clones, with approximately 80% observed a single time. Sequencing used PBMCs. Receptor source: a male donor in good health and CMV-seronegative.

This chain connects TRBV5-4 to TRBJ2-7; 7 nucleotides agree with TRBD2. The CDR3 loop spans 15 amino acids. Germline trimming cut 0 bases from V and 3 bases from J; bases unmatched to any gene: 6. CDR1 SGHNT and CDR2 YYREEE come from the germline V gene (reference sequence). In nucleotides, the CDR3 is TGTGCCAGCAGCTTGGATACTAGCGTAATCTACGAGCAGTACTTC. Its protein product is CASSLDTSVIYEQYF.

The J gene is TRBJ1-1, the V gene TRBV19; possibly TRBD1 for D (6 bases). The CDR3 contains 17 residues. CDR1 is LNHDA, CDR2 SQIVND, per germline (reference sequence). V was shortened by 3 bases and J by 1 base, with 18 bases between the two germline ends. CDR3 in DNA: TGTGCCAGTAGTATCAAAGGGAGGGGGGCTTCGAACACTGAAGCTTTCTTT. This translates into CASSIKGRGASNTEAFF.